The 10 T cell receptor beta chains given below trace back to one sample, sequenced in a study of blood T cells in healthy people across ages. A sample-barcoded 5' primer and a J-beta primer mix were used in a second PCR of about 7 to 12 cycles. TCRdb re-analysed the 5' RACE reads in MiXCR, keeping a single row per CDR3 protein. The table includes about 1.6 million distinct CDR3 sequences, roughly 30% detected once. Sequences were obtained from blood. These receptors all stem from a woman aged 30 to 39 in good health.

The chain links TRBV10-3 to TRBJ2-3; 7 positions match TRBD2. This CDR3 is 14 amino acids long. After removal of 5 bases from V and 0 bases from J, the junction contained 2 bases not matched to a gene. The germline V gene has CDR1 ENHRY and CDR2 SYGVKD. CDR3 region: CAISSGESTDTQYF. DNA for the CDR3: TGTGCCATCAGTAGCGGGGAAAGCACAGATACGCAGTATTTT.

The V and J genes are TRBV2 and TRBJ2-2; D ambiguous. CDR3 length equals 13 residues. V lost 5 bases, J lost 0 bases, and 4 bases lay in between. Germline lookup yields CDR1 SNHLY and CDR2 FYNNEI. The CDR3 region has the DNA TGTGCCAGCAGTTGGTCGAACACCGGGGAGCTGTTTTTT. Translation: CASSWSNTGELFF.

J is TRBJ2-5 and V is TRBV9; the D gene is possibly TRBD2 (6 bases). Germline CDR1 reads SGDLS; CDR2 reads YYNGEE. This CDR3 is built from 17 residues. V shed 0 bases and J shed 0 bases, with 15 bases lying between them. CDR3 in DNA: TGTGCCAGCAGCGTAGGTGTGGGCGGGATGAACCAAGAGACCCAGTACTTC. Amino acids: CASSVGVGGMNQETQYF.

This clonotype was detected a few times. The chain recombines TRBV20-1 with TRBJ2-7, with 8 bases lining up with TRBD1. The germline V gene encodes CDR1 DFQATT and CDR2 SNEGSKA (reference sequence). There are 18 residues in the CDR3. Trimming removed 4 bases from V and 5 bases from J; junction bases left unmatched: 22. This CDR3 is CSATAILRTGLFVHEQYF. The CDR3 bases are TGCAGTGCTACCGCAATTTTAAGGACAGGGTTATTCGTCCACGAGCAGTACTTC.

This clonotype was counted ten times or more. The chain links TRBV29-1 to TRBJ2-1; 9 nucleotides match TRBD2. The CDR3 has 17 amino acids. The V segment lost 2 bases and the J segment 6 bases; nucleotides outside the gene matches: 14. Germline CDR1 SQVTM, CDR2 ANQGSEA. In DNA form, the CDR3 reads TGCAGCGTTGAACATGAAACCTGGACTAGCGTTTTCAATGAGCAGTTCTTC. This sequence encodes CSVEHETWTSVFNEQFF.

This chain joins TRBV3-1 and TRBJ2-5; a possible D gene is TRBD2 (5 bases). Trimming stripped 5 bases from V and 7 bases from J, with 14 bases between. The CDR3 is 13 residues long. The germline V gene has CDR1 LGHDT and CDR2 YNNKEL (reference sequence). CDR3 residues: CASSGSSSGTQYF. The DNA of the CDR3 is TGTGCCAGCAGCGGCTCTAGCTCCGGGACCCAGTACTTC.

The chain couples TRBV9 to TRBJ2-3, with 9 bases matching TRBD2. With 0 bases clipped from V and 2 bases from J, the junction kept 10 bases outside the gene matches. Germline V gives CDR1 SGDLS, CDR2 YYNGEE. The CDR3 runs to 18 residues. Written as DNA, the CDR3 is TGTGCCAGCAGCGTAGAGGTGGCGCGGGAGGGGATCACAGATACGCAGTATTTT. Translation gives CASSVEVAREGITDTQYF.

The chain links TRBV6-1 to TRBJ1-1; a possible D gene is TRBD1 (6 bases). Germline loops: CDR1 MNHNS, CDR2 SASEGT. The CDR3 totals 13 residues. Trimming left V 6 bases short and J 4 bases short, with 12 bases between. This chain's CDR3 is CASRLQGSTEAFF. The CDR3 nucleotides read TGTGCCAGCAGACTACAGGGCTCCACTGAAGCTTTCTTT.

The gene calls are TRBV7-2 and TRBJ2-3; maybe TRBD2 (6 bases). CDR3 size: 18 residues. The V gene's germline CDR1 is SGHTA and CDR2 FQGNSA. Trimming shortened V by 5 bases and J by 0 bases, and 21 bases separated the two germline ends. The CDR3 DNA reads as TGTGCCAGCAGCCTTAGGGCCCGTGGCGGGGACAGCACAGATACGCAGTATTTT. Residues: CASSLRARGGDSTDTQYF.

This clonotype came up a few times. This chain uses TRBV10-3 with TRBJ2-7; D not resolved. CDR1 and CDR2 (germline): ENHRY, SYGVKD. This CDR3 region has 16 residues. The ends were cut back, 3 bases at V and 2 bases at J, with 17 bases in the middle. The CDR3 sequence is CAISESAPGGAYEQYF. CDR3 bases: TGTGCCATCAGTGAATCCGCCCCGGGTGGTGCCTACGAGCAGTACTTC.